This entry lists 10 T cell receptor beta chains sequenced from one sample in a study of human T cells and chemical hapten exposure. Time point meaning: patch test 1, 2 weeks after DPC sensitization. Treatment of the sample: therapeutic diphenylcyclopropenone sensitization with weekly scalp DPC. TCRdb called the RACE reads again in MiXCR, with one record for every CDR3 protein. The table shows some 340,000 distinct CDR3 sequences, with under 9% occurring only once. Sample: whole blood, taken in connection with sensitization to the hapten diphenylcyclopropenone (DPC). These TCRs come from a woman between 18 and 30 years old with alopecia areata. Some clones in this sample may be carry-over from other donors' samples.

This clonotype was counted ten times or more. Here the CDR3 DNA reads TGCAGCGTTCGGGCTCAGCACTATGGCTACACCTTC. This codes for CSVRAQHYGYTF. This rearrangement joins TRBV29-1 to TRBJ1-2; D unclear. Germline loops: CDR1 SQVTM, CDR2 ANQGSEA. This CDR3 has 12 amino acids. The V and J ends lost 5 bases and 3 bases respectively, with 10 bases between them.

This clonotype was seen a few times. CDR3 sequence reads: CASSPTRIPGGWDEKLFF. The CDR3 DNA sequence: TGTGCCAGCAGTCCAACTCGTATACCAGGGGGATGGGATGAAAAACTGTTTTTT. This chain joins TRBV28 and TRBJ1-4, with TRBD1 matching 7 bases. Losses at the gene ends were 5 bases for V and 6 bases for J; bases not matched to a gene: 18. Germline CDR1 reads MDHEN; CDR2 reads SYDVKM. This CDR3 comprises 18 residues.

This clonotype was detected ten times or more. The chain carries TRBV20-1 and TRBJ2-6, with D perhaps TRBD1 (6 bases). Trimming took off 1 base at V and 0 bases at J, with 16 bases between the two ends. Looked up from germline, CDR1 is DFQATT and CDR2 is SNEGSKA (reference sequence). The CDR3 covers 18 residues. CDR3 sequence: CSARVQRDISSGANVLTF. The CDR3 nucleotides are TGCAGTGCTAGAGTCCAGAGGGACATCAGCTCTGGGGCCAACGTCCTGACTTTC.

The sample holds a few counts of this clonotype. The chain has TRBV7-2 and TRBJ2-5; D uncertain. This CDR3 comprises 14 residues. The germline V and J ends were trimmed by 3 bases and 5 bases, with 13 bases remaining between them. In germline, CDR1 is SGHTA, CDR2 FQGNSA. CDR3 coding DNA: TGTGCCAGCAGCTTGGCCCCAACGAGGGAGACCCAGTACTTC. This gives the protein CASSLAPTRETQYF.

The rearrangement links TRBV5-1 to TRBJ1-1; 7 positions agree with TRBD1. The J segment lost 12 bases and the V segment lost 0 bases, leaving 14 bases of the junction unmatched. The CDR3 extends over 15 amino acids. Germline CDR1 is SGHRS and CDR2 is YFSETQ. CDR3 sequence reads: CASSLALGTANFPFF. The CDR3, as DNA: TGCGCCAGCAGCTTGGCATTGGGGACAGCTAATTTCCCTTTCTTT.

This chain connects TRBV6-2 or TRBV6-3 to TRBJ2-1; TRBD2 agrees at 7 bases. The V gene end was trimmed by 5 bases and the J gene end by 13 bases; junction bases not matched to a gene: 5. From germline, CDR1 is MNHEY and CDR2 SVGEGT. The CDR3 is 11 amino acids. CDR3 nucleotide sequence: TGTGCCAGCAGTCACGGGACTACCCAGTTCTTC. Translated, it gives CASSHGTTQFF.

This clonotype turned up a few times. The chain links TRBV10-3 to TRBJ2-3; D is uncertain. V lost 0 bases to trimming and J lost 2 bases, with 6 bases between them. Germline V lookup: CDR1 ENHRY, CDR2 SYGVKD. This CDR3 is built from 14 residues. The CDR3 here is CAISESPATDTQYF. The CDR3 DNA follows: TGTGCCATCAGTGAGTCGCCAGCCACAGATACGCAGTATTTT.

The table lists this clonotype with a few counts. The chain combines TRBV12-3 or TRBV12-4 with TRBJ1-1, with 8 positions matching TRBD1. The trim removed 5 bases at V and 8 bases at J, leaving 13 bases unmatched. The CDR3 runs to 15 residues. The DNA of the CDR3 is TGTGCCAGCAGTCCAGGGACAGGCGCTTGGGGAGAAGCTTTCTTT. Translation: CASSPGTGAWGEAFF.

The rearrangement uses TRBV6-2 or TRBV6-3 and TRBJ1-1; 7 nucleotides agree with TRBD1. V shed 6 bases, J shed 3 bases, and the junction held 7 bases outside the gene matches. Germline V lookup: CDR1 MNHEY, CDR2 SVGEGT. CDR3 length equals 14 residues. The CDR3 nucleotides are TGTGCCAGCAGATACAGGGGTCGGGACACTGAAGCTTTCTTT. Its protein is CASRYRGRDTEAFF.

This clonotype has a count of ten or more. The gene calls are TRBV5-1 and TRBJ2-3; the D call may be TRBD1 or TRBD2 (5 bases each). Germline V CDR1 and CDR2: SGHRS, YFSETQ. This CDR3 is built from 16 residues. Deletions cut 0 bases from V and 3 bases from J, with 14 bases between. The CDR3 region has the DNA TGCGCCAGCAGCTTGGCCGCGACGGGGCAGACAGATACGCAGTATTTT. Its translation is CASSLAATGQTDTQYF. Complete variable domain (other parts from reference TRBV5-1 and TRBJ2-3): KAGVTQTPRYLIKTRGQQVTLSCSPISGHRSVSWYQQTPGQGLQFLFEYFSETQRNKGNFPGRFSGRQFSNSRSEMNVSTLELGDSALYLCASSLAATGQTDTQYFGPGTRLTVL.